This paragraph reports one TCR beta chain. Its matching antigen is unknown. Repertoires were generated with immunoSEQ multiplex PCR, while TCRdb's copy carries only in-frame clones and drops some. The sample includes 2 million to 3 million clones, 93% of them seen just once. The split of CD4+ cells yielded CD45RA+ naive and CD45RA-negative memory subsets. Germline V lookup: CDR1 LNHDA, CDR2 SQIVND (reference sequence). CDR3 length equals 13 residues. With 6 bases removed from V and 4 bases from J, the gap between germline ends came to 12 bases. These data belong to a study of shared clonotypes between healthy human individuals. About the study: For every donor, three CD4 naive, three CD4 memory, two CD8 naive and one CD8 memory plates were used.

Study-wide results and limits: The study generally estimated greater richness for naive than memory subsets.

The sequenced material came from naive CD4+ T cells from PBMCs. Specified subset: CD45RA+ positively selected. This TCR was sampled from a man aged 18 to 30 in good health. Some clones in this sample may be carry-over from other donors' samples. The V gene is TRBV19, the J gene TRBJ1-2, with a tentative D call TRBD1 (6 bases). The DNA of the CDR3 is TGTGCCAGTAGGAAATCAGGGGTCTATGGCTACACCTTC. It yields the protein CASRKSGVYGYTF.